This T cell receptor (beta chain) came from a study of T cell responses to AZD1222 COVID-19 vaccine. Findings and caveats of the study: Baseline seropositivity characterized only a handful of AZD1222 recipients. Spike-specific TCR repertoires showed rising breadth and depth after two AZD1222 doses.

Sequencing was performed with immunoSEQ multiplex PCR; in TCRdb, only in-frame clones are kept and a portion is missing. The repertoire includes 170,000 or so clones, 87% of them detected once, and 2.5% to 3% sits in the top ten. As for this clone: Its antigen is unknown.

Looked up from germline, CDR1 is SGHNT and CDR2 is YENEEA. The CDR3 is 14 amino acids. V was clipped by 5 bases and J by 9 bases; unmatched bases: 7. The sample consisted of peripheral blood, taken on day 0 of AZD1222 vaccination. The clonotype comes from an adult in good health. V gene TRBV11-3 combines with J gene TRBJ2-1; TRBD2 agrees at 10 bases. CDR3 DNA sequence: TGTGCCAGCAGCCCTCTAGCGGGAGTGGGTGAGCAGTTCTTC. It codes for CASSPLAGVGEQFF.